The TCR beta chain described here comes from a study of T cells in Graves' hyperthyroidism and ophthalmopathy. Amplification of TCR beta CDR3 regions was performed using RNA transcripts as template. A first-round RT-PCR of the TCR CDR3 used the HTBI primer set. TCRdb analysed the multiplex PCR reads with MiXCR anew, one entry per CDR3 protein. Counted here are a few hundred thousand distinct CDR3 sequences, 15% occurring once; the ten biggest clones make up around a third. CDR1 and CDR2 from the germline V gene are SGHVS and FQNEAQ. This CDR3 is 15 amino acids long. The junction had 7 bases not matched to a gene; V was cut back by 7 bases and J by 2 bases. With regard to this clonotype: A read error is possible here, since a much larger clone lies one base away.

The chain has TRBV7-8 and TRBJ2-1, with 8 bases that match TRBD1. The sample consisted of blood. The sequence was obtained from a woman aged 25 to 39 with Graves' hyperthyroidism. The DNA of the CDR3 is TGTGCCAGCACCATCGGGACAGGTACCTACAATGAGCAGTTCTTC. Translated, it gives CASTIGTGTYNEQFF.